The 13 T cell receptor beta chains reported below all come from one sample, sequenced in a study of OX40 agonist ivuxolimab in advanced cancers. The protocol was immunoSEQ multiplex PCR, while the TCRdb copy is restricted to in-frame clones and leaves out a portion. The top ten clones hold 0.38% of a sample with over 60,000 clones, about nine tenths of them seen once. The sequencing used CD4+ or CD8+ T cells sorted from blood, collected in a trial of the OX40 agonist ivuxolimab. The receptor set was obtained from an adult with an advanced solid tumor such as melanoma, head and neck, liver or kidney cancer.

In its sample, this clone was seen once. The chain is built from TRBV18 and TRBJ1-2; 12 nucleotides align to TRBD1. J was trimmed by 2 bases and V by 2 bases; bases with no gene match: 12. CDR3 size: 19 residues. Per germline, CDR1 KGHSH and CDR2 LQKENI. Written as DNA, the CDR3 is TGTGCCAGCTCACCAGGCGGATCGGGACAGGGGGCGAGGAACTATGGCTACACCTTC. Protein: CASSPGGSGQGARNYGYTF. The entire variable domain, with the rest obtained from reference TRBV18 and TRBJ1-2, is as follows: NAGVMQNPRHLVRRRGQEARLRCSPMKGHSHVYWYRQLPEEGLKFMVYLQKENIIDESGMPKERFSAEFPKEGPSILRIQQVVRGDSAAYFCASSPGGSGQGARNYGYTFGSGTRLTVV.

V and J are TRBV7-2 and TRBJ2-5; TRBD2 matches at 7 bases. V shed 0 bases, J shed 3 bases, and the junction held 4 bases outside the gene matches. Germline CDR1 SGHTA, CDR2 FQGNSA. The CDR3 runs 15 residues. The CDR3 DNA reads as TGTGCCAGCAGCTTAGCCGGGACTATTAAAGAGACCCAGTACTTC. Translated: CASSLAGTIKETQYF.

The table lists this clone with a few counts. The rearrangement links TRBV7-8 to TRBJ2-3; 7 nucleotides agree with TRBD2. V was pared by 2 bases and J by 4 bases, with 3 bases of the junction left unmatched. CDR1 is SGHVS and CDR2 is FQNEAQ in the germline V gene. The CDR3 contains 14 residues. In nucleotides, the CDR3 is TGTGCCAGCAGCTTAACTAGCGTCGCAGATACGCAGTATTTT. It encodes CASSLTSVADTQYF.

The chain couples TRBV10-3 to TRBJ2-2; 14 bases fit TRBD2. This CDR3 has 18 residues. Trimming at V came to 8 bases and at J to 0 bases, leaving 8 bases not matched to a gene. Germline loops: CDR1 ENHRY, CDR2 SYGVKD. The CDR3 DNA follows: TGTGCCATCCCCGGGACTAGCGGGAGACCTGCGAACACCGGGGAGCTGTTTTTT. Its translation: CAIPGTSGRPANTGELFF.

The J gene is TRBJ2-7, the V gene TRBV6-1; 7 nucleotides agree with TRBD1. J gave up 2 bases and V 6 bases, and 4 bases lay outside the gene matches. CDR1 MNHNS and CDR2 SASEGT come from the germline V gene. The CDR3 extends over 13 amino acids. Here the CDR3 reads CASRGQTAYEQYF. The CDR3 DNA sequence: TGTGCCAGCAGGGGACAGACCGCCTACGAGCAGTACTTC.

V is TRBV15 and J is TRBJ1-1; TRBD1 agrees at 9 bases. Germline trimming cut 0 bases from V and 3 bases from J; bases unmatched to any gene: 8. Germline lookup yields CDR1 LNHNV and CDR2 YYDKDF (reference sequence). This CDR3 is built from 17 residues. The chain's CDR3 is CATSRDPQGAWDTEAFF. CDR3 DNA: TGTGCCACCAGCAGAGATCCACAGGGGGCCTGGGACACTGAAGCTTTCTTT.

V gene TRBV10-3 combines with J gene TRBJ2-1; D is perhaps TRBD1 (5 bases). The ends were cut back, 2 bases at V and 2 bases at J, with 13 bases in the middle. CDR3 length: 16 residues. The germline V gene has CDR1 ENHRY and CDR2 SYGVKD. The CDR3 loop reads CAISEPAGSTYNEQFF. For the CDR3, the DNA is TGTGCCATCAGTGAGCCGGCAGGGTCAACCTACAATGAGCAGTTCTTC.

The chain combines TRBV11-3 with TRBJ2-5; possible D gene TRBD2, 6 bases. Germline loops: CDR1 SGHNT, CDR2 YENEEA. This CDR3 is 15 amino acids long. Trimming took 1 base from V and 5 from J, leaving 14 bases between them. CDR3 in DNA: TGTGCCAGCAGCTTAGCCCTCTCAGGGAGGGAGACCCAGTACTTC. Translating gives CASSLALSGRETQYF.

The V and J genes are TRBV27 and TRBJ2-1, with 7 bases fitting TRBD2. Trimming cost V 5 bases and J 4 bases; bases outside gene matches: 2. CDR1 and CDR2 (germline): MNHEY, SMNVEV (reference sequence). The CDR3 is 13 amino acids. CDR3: CASSPGLYNEQFF. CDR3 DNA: TGTGCCAGCAGTCCGGGACTATACAATGAGCAGTTCTTC.

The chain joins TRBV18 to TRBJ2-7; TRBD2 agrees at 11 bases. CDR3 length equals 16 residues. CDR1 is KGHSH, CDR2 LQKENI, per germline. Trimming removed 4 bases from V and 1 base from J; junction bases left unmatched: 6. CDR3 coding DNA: TGTGCCAGCTCACTTGGACTAGCGGGTGTATCCTACGAGCAGTACTTC. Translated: CASSLGLAGVSYEQYF.

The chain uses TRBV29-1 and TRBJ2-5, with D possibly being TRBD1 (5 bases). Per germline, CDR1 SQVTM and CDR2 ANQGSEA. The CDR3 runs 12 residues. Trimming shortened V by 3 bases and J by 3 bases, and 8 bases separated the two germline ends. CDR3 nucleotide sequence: TGCAGCGTTGATCCCAGGGAAGAGACCCAGTACTTC. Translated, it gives CSVDPREETQYF.

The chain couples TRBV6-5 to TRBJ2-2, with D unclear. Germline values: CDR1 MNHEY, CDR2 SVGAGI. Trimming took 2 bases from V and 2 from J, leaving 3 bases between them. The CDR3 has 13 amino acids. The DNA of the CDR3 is TGTGCCAGCAGTTACCTAAACACCGGGGAGCTGTTTTTT. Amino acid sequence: CASSYLNTGELFF.

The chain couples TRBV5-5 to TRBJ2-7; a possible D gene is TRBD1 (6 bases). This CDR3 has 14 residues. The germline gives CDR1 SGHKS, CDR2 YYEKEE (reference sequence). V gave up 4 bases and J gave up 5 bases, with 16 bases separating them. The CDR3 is CASSRRTVGDEQYF. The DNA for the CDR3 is TGTGCCAGCAGCCGACGGACAGTCGGCGACGAGCAGTACTTC.